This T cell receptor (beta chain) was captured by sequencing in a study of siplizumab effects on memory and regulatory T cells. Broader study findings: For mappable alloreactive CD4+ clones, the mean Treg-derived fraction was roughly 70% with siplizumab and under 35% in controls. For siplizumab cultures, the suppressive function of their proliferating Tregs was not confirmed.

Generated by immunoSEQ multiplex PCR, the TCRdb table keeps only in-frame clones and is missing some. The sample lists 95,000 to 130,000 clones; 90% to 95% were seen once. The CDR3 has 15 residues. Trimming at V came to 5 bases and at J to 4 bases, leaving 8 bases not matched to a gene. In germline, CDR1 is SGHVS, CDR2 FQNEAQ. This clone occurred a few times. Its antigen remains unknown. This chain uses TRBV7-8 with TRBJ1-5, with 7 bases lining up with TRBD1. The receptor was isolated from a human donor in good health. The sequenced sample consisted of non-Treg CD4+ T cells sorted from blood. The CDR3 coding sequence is TGTGCCAGCAGCCCGCGTCCGGGACAGAATCAGCCCCAGCATTTT. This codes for CASSPRPGQNQPQHF.